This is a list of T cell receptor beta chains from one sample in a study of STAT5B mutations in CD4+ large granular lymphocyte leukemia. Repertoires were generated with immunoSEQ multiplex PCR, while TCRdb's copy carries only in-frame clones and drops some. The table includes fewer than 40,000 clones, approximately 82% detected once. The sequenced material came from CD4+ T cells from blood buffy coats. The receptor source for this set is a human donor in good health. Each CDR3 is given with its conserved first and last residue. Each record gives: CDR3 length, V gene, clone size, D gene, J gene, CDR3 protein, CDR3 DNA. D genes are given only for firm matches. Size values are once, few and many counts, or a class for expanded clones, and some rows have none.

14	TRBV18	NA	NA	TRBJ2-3	CASSNGLVQDTQYF	TGTGCCAGCTCCAACGGACTTGTTCAAGATACGCAGTATTTT
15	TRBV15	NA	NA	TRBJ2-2	CATRIGGLGTGELFF	TGTGCCACCAGGATCGGGGGCCTGGGGACCGGGGAGCTGTTTTTT
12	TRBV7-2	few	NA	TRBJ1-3	CASSPRTDTIYF	TGTGCCAGCAGCCCCCGGACCGACACCATATATTTT
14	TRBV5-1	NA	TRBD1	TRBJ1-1	CASSRGTENTEAFF	TGCGCCAGCAGCAGAGGGACAGAGAACACTGAAGCTTTCTTT
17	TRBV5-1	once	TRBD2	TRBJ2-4	CASSSIAGGGTKNIQYF	TGCGCCAGCAGCTCAATAGCGGGAGGGGGAACCAAAAACATTCAGTACTTC
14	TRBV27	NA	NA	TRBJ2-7	CASRRGQNSYEQYF	TGTGCCAGCCGCAGGGGCCAAAACTCCTACGAGCAGTACTTC
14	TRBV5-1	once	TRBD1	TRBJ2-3	CASSSYRGADTQYF	TGCGCCAGCAGCTCATACAGGGGAGCAGATACGCAGTATTTT
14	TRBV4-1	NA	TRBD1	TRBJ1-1	CASSQGQGGTEAFF	TGCGCCAGCAGCCAGGGACAGGGTGGCACTGAAGCTTTCTTT
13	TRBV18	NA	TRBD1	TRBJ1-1	CASSPTGDAEAFF	TGTGCCAGCTCACCAACAGGGGACGCTGAAGCTTTCTTT
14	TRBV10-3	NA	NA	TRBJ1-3	CAIGDVGAGNTIYF	TGTGCCATCGGGGATGTGGGCGCTGGAAACACCATATATTTT
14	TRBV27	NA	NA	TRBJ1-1	CASSFGPNSPEAFF	TGTGCCAGCAGTTTTGGGCCTAATAGTCCTGAAGCTTTCTTT
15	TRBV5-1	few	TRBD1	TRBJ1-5	CASSLAQGGNQPQHF	TGCGCCAGCAGCTTGGCTCAGGGGGGGAATCAGCCCCAGCATTTT
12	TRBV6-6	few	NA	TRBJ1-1	CASSPQAAEAFF	TGTGCCAGCAGTCCCCAGGCGGCTGAAGCTTTCTTT
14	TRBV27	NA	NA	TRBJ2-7	CASSLSPYSYEQYF	TGTGCCAGCAGTTTATCGCCATATTCCTACGAGCAGTACTTC
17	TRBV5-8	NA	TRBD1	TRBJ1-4	CASSSGRGQGMGEKLFF	TGTGCCAGCAGCTCTGGCCGTGGACAGGGTATGGGTGAAAAACTGTTTTTT
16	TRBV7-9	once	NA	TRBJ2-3	CASSSPFGRGTDTQYF	TGTGCCAGCAGCTCCCCATTTGGTCGCGGTACAGATACGCAGTATTTT
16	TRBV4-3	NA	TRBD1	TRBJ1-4	CASSQGHRGLEEKLFF	TGCGCCAGCAGCCAAGGCCACAGGGGGCTAGAAGAAAAACTGTTTTTT
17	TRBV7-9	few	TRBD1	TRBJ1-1	CASSSPRPGQGNTEAFF	TGTGCCAGCAGCTCGCCAAGGCCGGGACAGGGGAACACTGAAGCTTTCTTT
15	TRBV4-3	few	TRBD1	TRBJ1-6	CASSHDRGSNSPLHF	TGCGCCAGCAGCCATGACAGGGGGTCGAATTCACCCCTCCACTTT
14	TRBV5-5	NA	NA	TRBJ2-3	CASSQAPRADTQYF	TGTGCCAGCAGCCAGGCCCCTCGGGCAGATACGCAGTATTTT
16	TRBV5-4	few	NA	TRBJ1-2	CASSLAGGNTNYGYTF	TGTGCCAGCAGCTTGGCCGGAGGAAATACTAACTATGGCTACACCTTC
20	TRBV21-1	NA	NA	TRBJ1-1	CASSKPPQPPHRKLNTEAFF	TGTGCCAGCAGCAAACCGCCTCAACCGCCTCACAGGAAGTTGAACACTGAAGCTTTCTTT
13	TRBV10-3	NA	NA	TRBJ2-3	CAISESRPDTQYF	TGTGCCATCAGTGAGTCCCGGCCAGATACGCAGTATTTT
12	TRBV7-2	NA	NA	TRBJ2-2	CASSIGIGELFF	TGTGCCAGCAGCATTGGTATCGGGGAGCTGTTTTTT
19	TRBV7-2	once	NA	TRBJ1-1	CASSFLGTAGVIGNTEAFF	TGTGCCAGCAGCTTCCTTGGGACCGCCGGGGTGATAGGGAACACTGAAGCTTTCTTT
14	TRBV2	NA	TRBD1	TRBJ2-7	CASTHGQGPYEQYF	TGTGCCAGCACCCATGGACAGGGCCCCTACGAGCAGTACTTC
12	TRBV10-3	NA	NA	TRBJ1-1	CAISDTGPEAFF	TGTGCCATCAGTGATACAGGGCCTGAAGCTTTCTTT
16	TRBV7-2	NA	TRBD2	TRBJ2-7	CASSLMPSGFSYEQYF	TGTGCCAGCAGCTTAATGCCTAGCGGGTTCTCCTACGAGCAGTACTTC
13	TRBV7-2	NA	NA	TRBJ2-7	CASSLNRAYEQYF	TGTGCCAGCAGCCTCAACAGGGCCTACGAGCAGTACTTC
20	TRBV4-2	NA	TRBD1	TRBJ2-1	CASSQDIILVGQVTYNEQFF	TGTGCCAGCAGCCAAGATATCATCTTGGTTGGACAGGTGACCTACAATGAGCAGTTCTTC
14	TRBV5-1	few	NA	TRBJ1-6	CASSLPGRRDPLHF	TGCGCCAGCAGCTTACCGGGCCGTCGAGATCCTCTCCACTTT
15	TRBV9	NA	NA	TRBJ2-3	CASSRDSDTRDTQYF	TGTGCCAGCAGCAGAGACAGCGATACAAGAGATACGCAGTATTTT
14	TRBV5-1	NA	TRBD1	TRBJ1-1	CASSLEGASSEAFF	TGCGCCAGCAGCTTAGAGGGGGCCAGTAGTGAAGCTTTCTTT
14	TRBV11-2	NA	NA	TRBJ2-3	CASSLGTSTDTQYF	TGTGCCAGCAGCTTAGGGACTAGCACAGATACGCAGTATTTT
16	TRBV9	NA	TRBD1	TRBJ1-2	CASSVGPNPGTAGYTF	TGTGCCAGCAGCGTAGGCCCGAATCCCGGGACAGCTGGCTACACCTTC
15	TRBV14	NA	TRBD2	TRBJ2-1	CASSQDSGRLGEQFF	TGTGCCAGCAGCCAAGATAGCGGGAGGTTAGGAGAGCAGTTCTTC
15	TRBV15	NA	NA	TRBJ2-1	CATSRDIASSNEQFF	TGTGCCACCAGCAGAGATATTGCTAGCAGCAATGAGCAGTTCTTC
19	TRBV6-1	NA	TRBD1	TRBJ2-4	CASSEILYPGQGARNIQYF	TGTGCCAGCAGTGAAATCCTTTACCCGGGACAGGGGGCGAGAAACATTCAGTACTTC
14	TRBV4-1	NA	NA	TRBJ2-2	CASSQGSISGELFF	TGCGCCAGCAGCCAAGGGAGTATCTCCGGGGAGCTGTTTTTT
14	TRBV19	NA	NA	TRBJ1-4	CASSGGLTNEKLFF	TGTGCCAGTAGTGGCGGGTTAACTAATGAAAAACTGTTTTTT
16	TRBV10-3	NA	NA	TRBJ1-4	CAIGGSREQPNEKLFF	TGTGCCATCGGAGGGTCCAGGGAACAGCCTAATGAAAAACTGTTTTTT
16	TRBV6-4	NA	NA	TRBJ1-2	CASSDSRGWANYGYTF	TGTGCCAGCAGTGACTCTCGGGGTTGGGCCAACTATGGCTACACCTTC
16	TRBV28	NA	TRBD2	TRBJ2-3	CASSLSTSGITDTQYF	TGTGCCAGCAGTTTATCCACTAGCGGGATCACAGATACGCAGTATTTT